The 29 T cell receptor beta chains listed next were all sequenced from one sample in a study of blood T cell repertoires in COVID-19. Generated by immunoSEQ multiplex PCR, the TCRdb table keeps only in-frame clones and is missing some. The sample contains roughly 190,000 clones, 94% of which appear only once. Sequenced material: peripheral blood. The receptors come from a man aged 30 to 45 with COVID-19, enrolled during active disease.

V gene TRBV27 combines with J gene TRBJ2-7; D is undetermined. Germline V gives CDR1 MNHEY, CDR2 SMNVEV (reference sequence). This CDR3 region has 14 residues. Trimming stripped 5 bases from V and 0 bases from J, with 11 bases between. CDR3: CASSLSTGSYEQYF. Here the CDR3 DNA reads TGTGCCAGCAGTCTGTCGACTGGCTCCTACGAGCAGTACTTC.

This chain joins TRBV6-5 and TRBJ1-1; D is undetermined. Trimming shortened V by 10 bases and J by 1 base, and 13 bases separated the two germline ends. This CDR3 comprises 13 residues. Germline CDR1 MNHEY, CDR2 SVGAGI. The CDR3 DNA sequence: TGTGCCACCTCCGCCAGGTCGAACACTGAAGCTTTCTTT. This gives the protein CATSARSNTEAFF.

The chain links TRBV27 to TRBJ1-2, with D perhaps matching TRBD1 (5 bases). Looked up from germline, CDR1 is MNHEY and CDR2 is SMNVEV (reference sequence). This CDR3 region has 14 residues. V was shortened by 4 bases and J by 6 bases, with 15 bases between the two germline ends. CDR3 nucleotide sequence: TGTGCCAGCAGTTCGACAGCTTTATCGGATGGCTACACCTTC. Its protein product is CASSSTALSDGYTF.

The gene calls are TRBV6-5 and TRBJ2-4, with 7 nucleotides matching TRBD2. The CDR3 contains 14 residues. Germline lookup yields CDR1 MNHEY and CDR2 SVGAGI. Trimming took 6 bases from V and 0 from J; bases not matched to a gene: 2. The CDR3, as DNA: TGTGCCAGCAGGTCTAGCGGAGCCAAAAACATTCAGTACTTC. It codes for CASRSSGAKNIQYF.

The CDR3 reads CASSPYAVYEQFF. CDR3 bases: TGTGCCAGCAGCCCCTATGCGGTTTATGAGCAGTTCTTC. This chain uses TRBV7-9 with TRBJ2-1; D remains ambiguous. This CDR3 comprises 13 residues. With 5 bases removed from V and 8 bases from J, the gap between germline ends came to 13 bases. Germline V gene lookup returns CDR1 SEHNR and CDR2 FQNEAQ (reference sequence).

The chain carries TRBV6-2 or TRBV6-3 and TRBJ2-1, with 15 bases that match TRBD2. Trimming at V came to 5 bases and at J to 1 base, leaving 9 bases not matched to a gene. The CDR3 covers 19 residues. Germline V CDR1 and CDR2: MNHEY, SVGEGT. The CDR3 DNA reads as TGTGCCAGCAGTCGGACTAGCGGGGGGGCTGGCGCATCCTACAATGAGCAGTTCTTC. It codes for CASSRTSGGAGASYNEQFF.

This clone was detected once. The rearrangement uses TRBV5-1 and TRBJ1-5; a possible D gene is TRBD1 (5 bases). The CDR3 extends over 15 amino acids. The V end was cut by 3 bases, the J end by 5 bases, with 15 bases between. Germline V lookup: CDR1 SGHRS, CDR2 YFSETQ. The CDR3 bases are TGCGCCAGCAGCTCGTGGGGCCAGGCGGATCAGCCCCAGCATTTT. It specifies CASSSWGQADQPQHF.

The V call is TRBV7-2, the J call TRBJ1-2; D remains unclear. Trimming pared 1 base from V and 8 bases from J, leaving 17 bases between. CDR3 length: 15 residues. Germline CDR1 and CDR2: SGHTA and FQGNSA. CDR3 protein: CASSLVAWQPRGYTF. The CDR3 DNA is TGTGCCAGCAGCTTAGTCGCCTGGCAGCCGAGGGGCTACACCTTC. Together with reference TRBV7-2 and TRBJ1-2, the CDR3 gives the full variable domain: GAGVSQSPSNKVTEKGKDVELRCDPISGHTALYWYRQSLGQGLEFLIYFQGNSAPDKSGLPSDRFSAERTGGSVSTLTIQRTQQEDSAVYLCASSLVAWQPRGYTFGSGTRLTVV.

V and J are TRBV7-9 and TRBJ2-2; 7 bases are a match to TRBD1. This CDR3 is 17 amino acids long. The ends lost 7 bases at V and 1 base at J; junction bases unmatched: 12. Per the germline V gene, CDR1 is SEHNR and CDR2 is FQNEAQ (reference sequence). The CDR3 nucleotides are TGTGCCAGCATCATACAGGGGTTACAGGGGAACACCGGGGAGCTGTTTTTT. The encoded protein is CASIIQGLQGNTGELFF.

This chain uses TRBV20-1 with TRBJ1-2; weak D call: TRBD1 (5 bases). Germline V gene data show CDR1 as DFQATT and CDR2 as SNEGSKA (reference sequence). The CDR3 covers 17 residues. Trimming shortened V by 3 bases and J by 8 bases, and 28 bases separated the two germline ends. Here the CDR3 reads CSASSLAGELTAGGYTF. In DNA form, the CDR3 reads TGCAGTGCTAGTTCACTGGCCGGAGAACTGACAGCTGGGGGCTACACCTTC.

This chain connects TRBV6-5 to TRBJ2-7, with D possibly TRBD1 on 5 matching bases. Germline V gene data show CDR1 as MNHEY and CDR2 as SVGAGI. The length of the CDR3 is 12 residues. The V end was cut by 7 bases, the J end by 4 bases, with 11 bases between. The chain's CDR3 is CASKWGAYEQYF. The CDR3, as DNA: TGTGCCAGCAAATGGGGCGCATACGAGCAGTACTTC.

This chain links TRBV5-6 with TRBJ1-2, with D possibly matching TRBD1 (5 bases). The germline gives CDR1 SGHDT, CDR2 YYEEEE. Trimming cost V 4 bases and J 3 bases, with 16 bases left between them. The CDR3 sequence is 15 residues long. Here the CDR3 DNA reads TGTGCCAGCAGCCCCGGGACTGGGGTAGACTATGGCTACACCTTC. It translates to CASSPGTGVDYGYTF. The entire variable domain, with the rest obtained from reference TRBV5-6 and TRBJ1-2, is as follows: DAGVTQSPTHLIKTRGQQVTLRCSPKSGHDTVSWYQQALGQGPQFIFQYYEEEERQRGNFPDRFSGHQFPNYSSELNVNALLLGDSALYLCASSPGTGVDYGYTFGSGTRLTVV.

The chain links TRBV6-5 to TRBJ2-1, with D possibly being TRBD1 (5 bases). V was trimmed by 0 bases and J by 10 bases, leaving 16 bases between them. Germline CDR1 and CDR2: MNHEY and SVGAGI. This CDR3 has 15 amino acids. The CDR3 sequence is CASSYSGPPYGEQFF. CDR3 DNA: TGTGCCAGCAGTTACTCGGGGCCACCCTACGGGGAGCAGTTCTTC.

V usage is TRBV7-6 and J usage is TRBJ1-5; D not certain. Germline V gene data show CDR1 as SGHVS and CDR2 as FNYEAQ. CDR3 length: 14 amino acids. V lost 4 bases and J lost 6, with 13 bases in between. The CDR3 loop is CASSSGYEGQPQHF. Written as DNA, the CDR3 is TGTGCCAGCAGCTCCGGTTATGAGGGTCAGCCCCAGCATTTT.

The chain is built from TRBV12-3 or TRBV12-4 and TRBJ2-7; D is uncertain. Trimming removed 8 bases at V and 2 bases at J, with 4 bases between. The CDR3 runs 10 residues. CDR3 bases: TGTGCCAGCGGCACCTACGAGCAGTACTTC. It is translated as CASGTYEQYF.

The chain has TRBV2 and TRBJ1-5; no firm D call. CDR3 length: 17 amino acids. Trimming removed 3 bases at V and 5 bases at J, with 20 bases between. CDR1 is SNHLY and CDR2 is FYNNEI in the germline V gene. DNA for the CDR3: TGTGCCAGCAGTGAGTTAACTCTCGCGACTGCGGATCAGCCCCAGCATTTT. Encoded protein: CASSELTLATADQPQHF.

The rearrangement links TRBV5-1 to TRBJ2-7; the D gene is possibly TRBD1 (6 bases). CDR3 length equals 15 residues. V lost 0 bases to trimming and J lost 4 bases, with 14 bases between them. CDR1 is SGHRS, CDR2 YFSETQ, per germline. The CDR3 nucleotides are TGCGCCAGCAGCTTGGGACAGGCCAGATTATACGAGCAGTACTTC. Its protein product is CASSLGQARLYEQYF.

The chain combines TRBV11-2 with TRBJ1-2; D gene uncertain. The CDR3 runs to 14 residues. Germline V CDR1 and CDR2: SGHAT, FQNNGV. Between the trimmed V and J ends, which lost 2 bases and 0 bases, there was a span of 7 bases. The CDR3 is CASSLSDSNYGYTF. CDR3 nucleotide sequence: TGTGCCAGCAGCTTATCAGATTCTAACTATGGCTACACCTTC.

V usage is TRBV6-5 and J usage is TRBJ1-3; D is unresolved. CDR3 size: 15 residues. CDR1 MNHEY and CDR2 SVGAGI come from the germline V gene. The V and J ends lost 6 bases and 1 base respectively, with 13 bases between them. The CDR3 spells CASRVPFGSGNTIYF. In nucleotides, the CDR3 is TGTGCCAGCAGAGTCCCTTTCGGGTCTGGAAACACCATATATTTT.

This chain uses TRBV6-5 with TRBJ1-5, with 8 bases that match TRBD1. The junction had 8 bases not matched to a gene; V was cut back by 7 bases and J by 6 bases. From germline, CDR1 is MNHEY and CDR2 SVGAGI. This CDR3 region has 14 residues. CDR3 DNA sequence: TGTGCCAGCAAAAGGACAGGGATCCTTCAGCCCCAGCATTTT. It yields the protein CASKRTGILQPQHF.

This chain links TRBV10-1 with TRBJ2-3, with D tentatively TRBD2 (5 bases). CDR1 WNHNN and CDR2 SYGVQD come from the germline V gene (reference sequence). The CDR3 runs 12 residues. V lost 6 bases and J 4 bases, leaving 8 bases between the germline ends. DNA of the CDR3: TGCGCCAGCAGCCCCGGGGCAGATACGCAGTATTTT. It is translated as CASSPGADTQYF.

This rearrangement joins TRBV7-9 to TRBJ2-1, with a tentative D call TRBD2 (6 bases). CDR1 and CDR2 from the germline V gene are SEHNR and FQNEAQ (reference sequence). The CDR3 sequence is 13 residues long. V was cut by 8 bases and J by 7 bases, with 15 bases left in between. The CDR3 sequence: CASLQLAGNEQFF. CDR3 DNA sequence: TGTGCCAGCTTGCAACTAGCAGGGAATGAGCAGTTCTTC.

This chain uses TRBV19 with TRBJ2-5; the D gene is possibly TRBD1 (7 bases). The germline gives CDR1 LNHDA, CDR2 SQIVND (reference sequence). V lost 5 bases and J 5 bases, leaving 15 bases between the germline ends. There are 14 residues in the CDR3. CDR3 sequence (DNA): TGTGCCAGTAGTTATCAGGGGGGTCGGGAGACCCAGTACTTC. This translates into CASSYQGGRETQYF.

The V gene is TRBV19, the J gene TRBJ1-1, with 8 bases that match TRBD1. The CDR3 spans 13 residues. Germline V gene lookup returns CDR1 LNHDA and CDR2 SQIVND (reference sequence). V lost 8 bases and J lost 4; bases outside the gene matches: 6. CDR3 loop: CASAGQGITEAFF. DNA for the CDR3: TGTGCCAGTGCCGGACAGGGCATCACTGAAGCTTTCTTT. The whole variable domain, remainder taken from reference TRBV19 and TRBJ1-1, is DGGITQSPKYLFRKEGQNVTLSCEQNLNHDAMYWYRQDPGQGLRLIYYSQIVNDFQKGDIAEGYSVSREKKESFPLTVTSAQKNPTAFYLCASAGQGITEAFFGQGTRLTVV.

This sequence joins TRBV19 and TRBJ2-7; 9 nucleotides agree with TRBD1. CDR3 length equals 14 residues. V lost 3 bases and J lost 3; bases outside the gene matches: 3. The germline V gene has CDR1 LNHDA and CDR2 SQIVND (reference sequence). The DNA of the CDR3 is TGTGCCAGTAGTATTTGGACAGGGGACTACGAGCAGTACTTC. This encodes CASSIWTGDYEQYF.

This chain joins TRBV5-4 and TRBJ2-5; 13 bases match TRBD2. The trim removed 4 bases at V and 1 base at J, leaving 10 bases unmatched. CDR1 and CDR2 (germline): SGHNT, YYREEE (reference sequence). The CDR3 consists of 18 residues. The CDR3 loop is CASSLVGLAGRGQETQYF. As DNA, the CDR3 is TGTGCCAGCAGCCTGGTGGGACTAGCGGGGAGGGGCCAAGAGACCCAGTACTTC.

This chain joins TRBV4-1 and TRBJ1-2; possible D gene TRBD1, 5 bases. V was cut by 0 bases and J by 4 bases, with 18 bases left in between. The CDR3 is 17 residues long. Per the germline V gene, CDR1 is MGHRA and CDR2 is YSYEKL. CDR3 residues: CASSQDLGLPGLYGYTF. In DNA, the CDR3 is TGCGCCAGCAGCCAAGATTTAGGTTTACCAGGGCTCTATGGCTACACCTTC.

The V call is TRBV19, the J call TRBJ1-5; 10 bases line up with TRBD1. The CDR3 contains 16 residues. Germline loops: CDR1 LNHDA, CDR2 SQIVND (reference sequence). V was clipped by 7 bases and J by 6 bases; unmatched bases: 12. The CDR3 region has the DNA TGTGCCAGTACCACATCCGAGACAGGGGGCAGTCAGCCCCAGCATTTT. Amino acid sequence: CASTTSETGGSQPQHF.

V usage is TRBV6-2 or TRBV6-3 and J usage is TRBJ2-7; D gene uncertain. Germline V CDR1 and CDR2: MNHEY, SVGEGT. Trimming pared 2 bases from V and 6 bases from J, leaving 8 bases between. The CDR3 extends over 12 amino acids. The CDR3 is CASSYPGPEQYF. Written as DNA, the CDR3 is TGTGCCAGCAGTTACCCAGGTCCCGAGCAGTACTTC.